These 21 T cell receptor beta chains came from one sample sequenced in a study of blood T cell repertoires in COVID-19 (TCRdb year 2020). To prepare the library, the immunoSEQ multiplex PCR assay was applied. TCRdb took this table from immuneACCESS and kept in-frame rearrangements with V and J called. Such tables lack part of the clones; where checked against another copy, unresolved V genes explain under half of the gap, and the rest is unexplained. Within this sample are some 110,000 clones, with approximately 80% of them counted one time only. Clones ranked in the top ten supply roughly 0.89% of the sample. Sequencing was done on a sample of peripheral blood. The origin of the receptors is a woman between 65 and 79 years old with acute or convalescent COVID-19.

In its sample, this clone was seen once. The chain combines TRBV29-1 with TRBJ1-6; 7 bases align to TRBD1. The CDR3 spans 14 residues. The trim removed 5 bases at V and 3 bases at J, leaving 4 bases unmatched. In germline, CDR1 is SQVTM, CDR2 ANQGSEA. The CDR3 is CSVRQGDYNSPLHF. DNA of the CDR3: TGCAGCGTTCGGCAGGGGGACTATAATTCACCCCTCCACTTT.

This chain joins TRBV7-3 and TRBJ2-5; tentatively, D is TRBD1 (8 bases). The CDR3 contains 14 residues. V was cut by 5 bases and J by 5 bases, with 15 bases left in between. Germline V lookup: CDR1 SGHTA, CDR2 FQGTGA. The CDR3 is CASSATGGAETQYF. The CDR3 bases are TGTGCCAGCAGCGCAACAGGGGGGGCGGAGACCCAGTACTTC.

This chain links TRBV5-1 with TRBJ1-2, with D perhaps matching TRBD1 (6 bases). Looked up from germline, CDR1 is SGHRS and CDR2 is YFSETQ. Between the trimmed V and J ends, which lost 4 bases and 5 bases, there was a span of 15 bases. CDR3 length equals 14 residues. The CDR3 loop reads CASSHTGTPYGYTF. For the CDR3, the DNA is TGCGCCAGCAGCCACACCGGGACACCGTATGGCTACACCTTC.

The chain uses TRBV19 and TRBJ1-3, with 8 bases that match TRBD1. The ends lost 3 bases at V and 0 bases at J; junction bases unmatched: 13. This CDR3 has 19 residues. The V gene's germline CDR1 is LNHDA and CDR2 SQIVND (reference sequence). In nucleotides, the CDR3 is TGTGCCAGTAGTATTACCGGGACAGGCAAACCTAGCTCTGGAAACACCATATATTTT. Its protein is CASSITGTGKPSSGNTIYF.

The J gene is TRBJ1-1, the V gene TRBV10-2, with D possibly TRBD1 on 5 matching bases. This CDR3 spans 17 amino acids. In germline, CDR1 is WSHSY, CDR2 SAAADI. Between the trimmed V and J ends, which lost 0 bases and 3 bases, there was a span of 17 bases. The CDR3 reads CASSESREGRADTEAFF. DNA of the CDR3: TGCGCCAGCAGTGAGTCGAGGGAGGGCAGGGCCGACACTGAAGCTTTCTTT.

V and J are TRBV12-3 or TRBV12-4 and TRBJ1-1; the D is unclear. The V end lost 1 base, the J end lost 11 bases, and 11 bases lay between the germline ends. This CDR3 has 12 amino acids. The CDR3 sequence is CASSLDLNRAFF. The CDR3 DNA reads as TGTGCCAGCAGTTTAGACCTGAATCGGGCTTTCTTT.

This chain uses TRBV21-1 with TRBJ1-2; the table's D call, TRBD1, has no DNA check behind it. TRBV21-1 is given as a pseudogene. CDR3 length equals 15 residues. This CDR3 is CASRRDWEDRGGYTF. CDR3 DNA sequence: TGTGCCAGCAGAAGGGATTGGGAAGACAGAGGAGGCTACACCTTC.

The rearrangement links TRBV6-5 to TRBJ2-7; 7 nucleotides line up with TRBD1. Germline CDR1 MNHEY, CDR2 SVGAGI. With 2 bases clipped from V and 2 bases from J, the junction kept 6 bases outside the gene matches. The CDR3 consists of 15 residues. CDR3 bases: TGTGCCAGCAGTTACGACAGGGAAGAGACCTACGAGCAGTACTTC. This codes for CASSYDREETYEQYF.

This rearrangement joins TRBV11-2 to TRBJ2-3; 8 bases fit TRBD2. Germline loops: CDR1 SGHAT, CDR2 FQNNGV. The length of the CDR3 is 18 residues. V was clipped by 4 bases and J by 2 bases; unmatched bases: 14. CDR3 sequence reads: CASSSATAGVGVTDTQYF. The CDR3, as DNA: TGTGCCAGCAGCTCAGCGACAGCGGGAGTTGGTGTCACAGATACGCAGTATTTT.

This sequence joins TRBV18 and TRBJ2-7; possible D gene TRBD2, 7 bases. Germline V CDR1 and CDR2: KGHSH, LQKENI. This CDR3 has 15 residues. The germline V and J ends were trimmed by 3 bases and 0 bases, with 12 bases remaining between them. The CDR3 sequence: CASSPPGGSSYEQYF. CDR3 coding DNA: TGTGCCAGCTCACCTCCGGGGGGCAGCTCCTACGAGCAGTACTTC.

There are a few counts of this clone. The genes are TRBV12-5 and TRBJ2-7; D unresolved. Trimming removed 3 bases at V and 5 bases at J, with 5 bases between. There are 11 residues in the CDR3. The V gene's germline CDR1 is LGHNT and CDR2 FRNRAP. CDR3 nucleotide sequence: TGTGCTAGTGGTTTAACTAACGAGCAGTACTTC. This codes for CASGLTNEQYF.

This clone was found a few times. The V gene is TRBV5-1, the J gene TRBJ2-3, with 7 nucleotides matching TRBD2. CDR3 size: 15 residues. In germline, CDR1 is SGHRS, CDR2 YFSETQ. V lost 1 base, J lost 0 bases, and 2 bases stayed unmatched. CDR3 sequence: CASSLSGVSTDTQYF. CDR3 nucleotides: TGCGCCAGCAGCTTGAGCGGGGTTAGCACAGATACGCAGTATTTT.

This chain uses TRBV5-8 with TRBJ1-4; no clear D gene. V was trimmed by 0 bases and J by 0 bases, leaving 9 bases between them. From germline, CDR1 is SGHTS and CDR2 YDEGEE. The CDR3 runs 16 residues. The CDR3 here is CASSLEGSATNEKLFF. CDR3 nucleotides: TGTGCCAGCAGCTTGGAAGGCAGCGCAACTAATGAAAAACTGTTTTTT.

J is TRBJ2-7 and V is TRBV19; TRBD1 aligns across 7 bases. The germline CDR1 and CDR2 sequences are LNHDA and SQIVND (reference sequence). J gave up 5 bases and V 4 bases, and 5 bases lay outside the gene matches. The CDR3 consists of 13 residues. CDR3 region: CASSTTGDHEQYF. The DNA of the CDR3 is TGTGCCAGTAGTACCACAGGGGACCACGAGCAGTACTTC. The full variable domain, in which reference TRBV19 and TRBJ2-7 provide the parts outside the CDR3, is DGGITQSPKYLFRKEGQNVTLSCEQNLNHDAMYWYRQDPGQGLRLIYYSQIVNDFQKGDIAEGYSVSREKKESFPLTVTSAQKNPTAFYLCASSTTGDHEQYFGPGTRLTVT.

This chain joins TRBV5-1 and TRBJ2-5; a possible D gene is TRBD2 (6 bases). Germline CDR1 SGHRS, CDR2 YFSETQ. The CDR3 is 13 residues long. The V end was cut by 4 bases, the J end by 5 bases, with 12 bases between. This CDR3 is CASSKEGWETQYF. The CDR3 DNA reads TGCGCCAGCAGCAAGGAGGGATGGGAGACCCAGTACTTC.

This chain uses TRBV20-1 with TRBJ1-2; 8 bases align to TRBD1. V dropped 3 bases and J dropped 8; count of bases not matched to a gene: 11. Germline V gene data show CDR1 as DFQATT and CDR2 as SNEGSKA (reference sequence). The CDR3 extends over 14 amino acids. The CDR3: CSASSWTGSYGYTF. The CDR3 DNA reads TGCAGTGCTAGTAGTTGGACAGGGTCATACGGCTACACCTTC.

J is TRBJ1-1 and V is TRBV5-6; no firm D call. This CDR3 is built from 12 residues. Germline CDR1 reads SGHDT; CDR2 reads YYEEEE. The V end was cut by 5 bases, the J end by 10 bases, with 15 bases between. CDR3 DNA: TGTGCCAGCAGTTTTGGTACCAGAGGAGCTTTCTTT. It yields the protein CASSFGTRGAFF.

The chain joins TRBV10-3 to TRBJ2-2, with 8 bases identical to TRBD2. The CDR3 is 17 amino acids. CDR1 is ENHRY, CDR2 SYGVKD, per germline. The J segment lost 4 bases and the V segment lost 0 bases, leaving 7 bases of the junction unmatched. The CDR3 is CAISESPGGGRTGELFF. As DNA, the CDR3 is TGTGCCATCAGTGAGTCCCCGGGAGGGGGGCGCACCGGGGAGCTGTTTTTT.

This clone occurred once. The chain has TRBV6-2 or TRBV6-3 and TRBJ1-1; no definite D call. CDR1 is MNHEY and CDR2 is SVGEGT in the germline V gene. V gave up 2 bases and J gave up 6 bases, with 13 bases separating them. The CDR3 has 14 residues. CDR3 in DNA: TGTGCCAGCAGTTACCGGGTTACGAAGGCTGAAGCTTTCTTT. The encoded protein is CASSYRVTKAEAFF.

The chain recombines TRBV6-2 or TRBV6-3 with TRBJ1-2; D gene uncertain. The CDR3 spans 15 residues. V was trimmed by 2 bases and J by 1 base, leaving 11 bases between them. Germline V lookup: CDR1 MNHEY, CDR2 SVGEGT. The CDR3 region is CASSYGGGSNYGYTF. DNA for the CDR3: TGTGCCAGCAGTTACGGTGGAGGGAGTAACTATGGCTACACCTTC.

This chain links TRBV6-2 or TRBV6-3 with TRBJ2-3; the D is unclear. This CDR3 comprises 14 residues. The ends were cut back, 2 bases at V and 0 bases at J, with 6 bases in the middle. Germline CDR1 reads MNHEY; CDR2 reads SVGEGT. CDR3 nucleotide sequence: TGTGCCAGCAGTTACGGGCTGAGCACAGATACGCAGTATTTT. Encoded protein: CASSYGLSTDTQYF.